This TCR beta chain was sequenced during a study of T-cell reconstitution after alpha-beta-depleted transplantation in children (TCRdb year 2016). About the study as a whole: Using TCR repertoire profiling, the study quantitatively followed how T-cell immune reconstitution unfolded in children after TCRalphabeta/CD19-depleted allogeneic hematopoietic cell transplantation. On the study overall, not on this receptor specifically: In some patients, high TCRbeta diversity at day 60 was attributed to recipient T cells and intrathymic progenitors that had survived conditioning. Apparently early alphabetaT-cell count recovery about two months after transplant reportedly relied on only several hundred rapidly expanded clones derived from non-depleted graft cells. Over subsequent months, a decline in hyperexpanded clone frequencies was noted, and after one year, T-cell counts and TCRbeta diversity were mostly ascribed to newly produced T cells.

The treatment or condition label here, explained by the study, means: allogeneic hematopoietic cell transplantation with graft depleted of TCRalphabeta T cells and CD19 B cells. The children who served as transplant recipients had been given grafts of TCRalphabeta/CD19-depleted allogeneic hematopoietic cells. Counted from cysteine to phenylalanine, this CDR3 has 15 amino acids. Of all the DNA, just the CDR3 is kept, 45 bases in frame from base 1. Trimming at the junction amounts to 2 bases on V and 0 bases on J, and the germline ends lie 11 bases apart. CDR1 GTSNPN and CDR2 SVGIG were looked up in the germline V gene (reference sequence). Notes on this clonotype: Its antigen remains unidentified. No base-level quality is on record; no much larger clone is a single base apart.

Library prep was done by PCR. The sequencer was an Illumina HiSeq 2500. To normalize quantification of the TCRbeta repertoire, the TCR libraries were built with molecular barcoding that relied on unique molecular identifiers. TCRdb took the public reads, trimmed them with fastp at Q25, ran MiXCR for clone calling and kept in-frame beta chains. Entries are consolidated by CDR3 protein sequence, retaining the most common genes and DNA. This sample comprises under 250,000 distinct CDR3 sequences, more than 20% of them detected only once. Around 4.8% of the sample belongs to the ten largest clones. The receptor was derived from a female patient aged 2-15 years who had a stem cell transplant for congenital amegakaryocytic thrombocytopenia, so the T cells may come from the graft donor. The source was PBMCs, mostly from graft donor cells, collected 360 days after TCRalphabeta/CD19-depleted stem cell transplant. The sequence is built from TRBV30 and TRBJ2-4; the D gene is perhaps TRBD1, from 5 matching bases. In nucleotides, the sequence is TGTGCCTGGAGTTGGCAGGGCATAGCCAAAAACATTCAGTACTTC. It translates as CAWSWQGIAKNIQYF. The entire variable domain, with the stretches around the CDR3 drawn from the reference TRBV30 and TRBJ2-4 proteins, is SQTIHQWPATLVQPVGSPLSLECTVEGTSNPNLYWYRQAAGRGLQLLFYSVGIGQISSEVPQNLSASRPQDRQFILSSKKLLLSDSGFYLCAWSWQGIAKNIQYFGAGTRLSVL.